The T cell receptor (beta chain) described here comes from a study of somatic mutations in cytotoxic T cells in rheumatoid arthritis. Study information: Using a FACSAria II or Sony SH800, a portion of the V beta antibody-stained T-cell populations were flow-sorted at nearly 100% purity, and among those populations were V beta1+ cells that were then sequenced for TCRB.

Profiling relied on immunoSEQ multiplex PCR, and the TCRdb table lists in-frame clones only, not all of them. The sample has some 30,000 clones, approximately 85% seen once. The CDR3 is 14 amino acids. The ends were cut back, 4 bases at V and 3 bases at J, with 12 bases in the middle. Germline V lookup: CDR1 SGHDN, CDR2 FVKESK. With respect to this clone: Its specificity is unknown.

Findings of the study overall: Of the expanded CD8+ clones, the antigen targets were not known.

Material: CD8+ T cells sorted from blood. The sequence was obtained from an adult with rheumatoid arthritis. The chain joins TRBV14 to TRBJ1-1; a possible D gene is TRBD1 (5 bases). CDR3 coding DNA: TGTGCCAGCAGCCTCGCGGGGCTGGACACTGAAGCTTTCTTT. Protein product: CASSLAGLDTEAFF.